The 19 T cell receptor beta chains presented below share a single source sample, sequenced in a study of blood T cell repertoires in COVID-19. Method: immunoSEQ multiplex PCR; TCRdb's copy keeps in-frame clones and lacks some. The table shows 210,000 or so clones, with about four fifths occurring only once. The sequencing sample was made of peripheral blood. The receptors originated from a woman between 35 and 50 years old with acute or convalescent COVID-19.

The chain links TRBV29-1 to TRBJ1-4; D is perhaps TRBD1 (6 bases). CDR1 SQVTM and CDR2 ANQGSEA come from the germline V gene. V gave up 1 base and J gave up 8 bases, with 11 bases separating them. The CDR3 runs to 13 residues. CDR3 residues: CSVEATTGEKLFF. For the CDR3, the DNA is TGCAGCGTTGAAGCAACCACAGGGGAAAAACTGTTTTTT.

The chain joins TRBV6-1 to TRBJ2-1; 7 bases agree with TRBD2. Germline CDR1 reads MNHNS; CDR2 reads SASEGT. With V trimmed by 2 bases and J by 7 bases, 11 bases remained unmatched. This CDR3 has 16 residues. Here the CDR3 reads CASSESWGGVGNEQFF. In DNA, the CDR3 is TGTGCCAGCAGTGAATCGTGGGGGGGTGTGGGAAATGAGCAGTTCTTC.

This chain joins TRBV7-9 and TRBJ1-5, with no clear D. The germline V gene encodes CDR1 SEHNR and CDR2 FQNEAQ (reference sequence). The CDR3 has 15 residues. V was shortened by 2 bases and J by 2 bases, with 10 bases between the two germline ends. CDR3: CASSLRGPGNQPQHF. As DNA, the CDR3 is TGTGCCAGCAGCTTACGGGGTCCGGGCAATCAGCCCCAGCATTTT.

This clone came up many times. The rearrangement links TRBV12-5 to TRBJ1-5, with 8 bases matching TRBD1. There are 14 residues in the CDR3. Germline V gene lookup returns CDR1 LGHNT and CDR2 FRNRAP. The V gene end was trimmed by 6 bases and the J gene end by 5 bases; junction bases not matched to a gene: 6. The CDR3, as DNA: TGTGCTAGTGGCCCTGGACAGGGAGATCAGCCCCAGCATTTT. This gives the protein CASGPGQGDQPQHF.

CDR3 bases: TGTGCCAGCAGTCCACTCAACTACGAGCAGTACTTC. It is translated as CASSPLNYEQYF. The V call is TRBV28, the J call TRBJ2-7; no firm D call. Germline CDR1 MDHEN, CDR2 SYDVKM. The germline V and J ends were trimmed by 5 bases and 3 bases, with 8 bases remaining between them. This CDR3 spans 12 amino acids.

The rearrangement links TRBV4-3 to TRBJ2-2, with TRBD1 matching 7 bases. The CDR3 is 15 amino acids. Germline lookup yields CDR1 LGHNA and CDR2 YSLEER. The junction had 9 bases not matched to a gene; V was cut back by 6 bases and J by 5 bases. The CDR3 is CASRPQGRGTGELFF. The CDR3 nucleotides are TGCGCCAGCAGACCACAGGGGCGTGGGACCGGGGAGCTGTTTTTT.

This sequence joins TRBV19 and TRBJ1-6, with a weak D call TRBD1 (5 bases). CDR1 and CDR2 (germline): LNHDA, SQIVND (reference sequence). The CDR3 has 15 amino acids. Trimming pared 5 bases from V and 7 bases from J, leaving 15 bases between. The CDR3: CASSRFQGRNSPLHF. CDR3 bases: TGTGCCAGTAGTCGATTTCAGGGTAGGAATTCACCCCTCCACTTT. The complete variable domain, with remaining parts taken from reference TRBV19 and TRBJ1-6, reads DGGITQSPKYLFRKEGQNVTLSCEQNLNHDAMYWYRQDPGQGLRLIYYSQIVNDFQKGDIAEGYSVSREKKESFPLTVTSAQKNPTAFYLCASSRFQGRNSPLHFGNGTRLTVT.

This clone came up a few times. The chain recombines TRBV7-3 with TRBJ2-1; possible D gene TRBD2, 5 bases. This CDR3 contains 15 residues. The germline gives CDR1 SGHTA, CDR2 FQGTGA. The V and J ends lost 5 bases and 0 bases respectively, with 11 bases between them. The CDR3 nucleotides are TGTGCCAGCAGCGTTAGCGAAAGCTCCTACAATGAGCAGTTCTTC. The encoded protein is CASSVSESSYNEQFF.

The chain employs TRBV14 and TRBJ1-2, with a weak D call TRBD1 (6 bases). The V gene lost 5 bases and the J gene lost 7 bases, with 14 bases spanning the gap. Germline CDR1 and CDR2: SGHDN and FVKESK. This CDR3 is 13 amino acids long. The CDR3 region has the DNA TGTGCCAGCAGCTTCGCGGGGGGCCCTGGCTACACCTTC. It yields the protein CASSFAGGPGYTF.

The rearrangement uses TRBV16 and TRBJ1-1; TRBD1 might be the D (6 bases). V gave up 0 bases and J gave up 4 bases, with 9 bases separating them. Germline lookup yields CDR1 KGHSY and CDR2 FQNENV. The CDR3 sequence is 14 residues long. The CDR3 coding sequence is TGTGCCAGCAGCCAATCAAGGGGGGGCACTGAAGCTTTCTTT. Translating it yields CASSQSRGGTEAFF.

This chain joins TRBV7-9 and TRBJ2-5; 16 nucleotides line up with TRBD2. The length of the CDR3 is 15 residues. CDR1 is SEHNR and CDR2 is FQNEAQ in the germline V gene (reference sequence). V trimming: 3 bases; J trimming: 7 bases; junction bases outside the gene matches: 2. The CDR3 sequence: CASSLGTSGRGTQYF. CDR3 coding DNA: TGTGCCAGCAGCTTGGGGACTAGCGGGAGGGGGACCCAGTACTTC.

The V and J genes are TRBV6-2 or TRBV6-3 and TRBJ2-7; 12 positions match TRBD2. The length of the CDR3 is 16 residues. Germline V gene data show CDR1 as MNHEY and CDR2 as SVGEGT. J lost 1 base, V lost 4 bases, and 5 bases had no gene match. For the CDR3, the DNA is TGTGCCAGCAGTTCATTGACTAGCGGGGGTTCCTACGAGCAGTACTTC. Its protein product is CASSSLTSGGSYEQYF.

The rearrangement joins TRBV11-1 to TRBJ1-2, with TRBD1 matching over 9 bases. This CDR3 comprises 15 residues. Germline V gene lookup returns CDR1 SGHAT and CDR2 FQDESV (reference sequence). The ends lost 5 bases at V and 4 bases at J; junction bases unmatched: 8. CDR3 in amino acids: CASSTNPGQGYGYTF. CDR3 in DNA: TGTGCCAGCAGCACAAATCCGGGACAGGGCTATGGCTACACCTTC.

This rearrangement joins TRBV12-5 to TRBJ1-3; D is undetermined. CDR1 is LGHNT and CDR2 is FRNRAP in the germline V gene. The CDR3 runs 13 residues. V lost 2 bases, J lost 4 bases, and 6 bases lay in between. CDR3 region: CASGLSGGNTIYF. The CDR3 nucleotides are TGTGCTAGTGGTTTGAGCGGGGGAAACACCATATATTTT.

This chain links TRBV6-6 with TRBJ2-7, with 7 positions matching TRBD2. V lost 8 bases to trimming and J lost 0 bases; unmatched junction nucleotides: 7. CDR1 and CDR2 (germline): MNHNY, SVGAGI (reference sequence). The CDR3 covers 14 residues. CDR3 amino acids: CASAFTGGSYEQYF. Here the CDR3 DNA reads TGTGCCAGCGCGTTCACGGGGGGCTCCTACGAGCAGTACTTC.

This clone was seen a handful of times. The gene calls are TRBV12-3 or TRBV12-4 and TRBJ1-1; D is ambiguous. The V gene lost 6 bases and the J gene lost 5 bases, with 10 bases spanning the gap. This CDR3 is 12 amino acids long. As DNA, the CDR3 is TGTGCCAGCAGGTTCGGTTTAACTGAAGCTTTCTTT. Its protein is CASRFGLTEAFF.

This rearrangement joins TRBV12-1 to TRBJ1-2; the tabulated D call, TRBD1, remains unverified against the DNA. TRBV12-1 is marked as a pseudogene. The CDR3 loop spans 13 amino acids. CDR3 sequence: CASSFSGGGGYTF. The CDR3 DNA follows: TGTGCCAGCAGCTTTTCAGGGGGAGGCGGCTACACCTTC.

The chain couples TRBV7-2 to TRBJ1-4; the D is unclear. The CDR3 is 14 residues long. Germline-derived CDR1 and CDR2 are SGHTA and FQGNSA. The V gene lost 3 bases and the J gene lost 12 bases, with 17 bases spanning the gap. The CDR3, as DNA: TGTGCCAGCAGCTTTAAGACCTCTCTCGGGGAACTGTTTTTT. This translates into CASSFKTSLGELFF.

CDR3 nucleotides: TGTGCCAGCAGTCGCGGGAGGGACACCGGGGAGCTGTTTTTT. As protein: CASSRGRDTGELFF. This chain uses TRBV6-5 with TRBJ2-2; 9 bases are shared with TRBD2. Trimming at V came to 5 bases and at J to 3 bases, leaving 1 base not matched to a gene. Germline lookup yields CDR1 MNHEY and CDR2 SVGAGI. The CDR3 is 14 residues long.